This TCR beta chain was retrieved from a study of T cells after yellow fever vaccination. This clonotype has just a few counts. Its matching antigen is unknown. Whole-study findings and limits: The CD4 and CD8 compartments had a small share of their clonotypes in common. Post-booster repertoires contained most primary-vaccination clones again (around 97% CD4, around 88% CD8).

The study made its TCR cDNA through 5'RACE template switching. That step introduced a universal primer site along with UMIs. TCRdb re-called the 5' RACE reads with MiXCR, one entry per CDR3 protein. In the table there are some 400,000 distinct CDR3 sequences, about 17% of which are singletons. The sequences come from PBMCs, collected before the yellow fever booster vaccination. This receptor was taken from a man aged 18 to 30 who received the YFV17D yellow fever vaccine.

CDR3 sequence (DNA): TGTGCCAGCAGTTCAGCGGGGACGCAGTATTTT. Translated: CASSSAGTQYF. The chain employs TRBV7-8 and TRBJ2-3, with TRBD2 matching over 7 bases. With 6 bases clipped from V and 9 bases from J, the junction kept 3 bases outside the gene matches. The length of the CDR3 is 11 residues. CDR1 and CDR2 (germline): SGHVS, FQNEAQ.